This T cell receptor beta chain was documented in a study of blood T cells in healthy people across ages. On the study more broadly: Every two T cells gave about one barcoded beta molecule via template switching.

To note about this clonotype: As yet, its antigen is unknown.

Study-wide results and limits: Roughly linearly, TCR beta diversity per million T cells fell as age increased. Since the PBMCs were unsorted, naive and antigen-experienced cells could not be conclusively compared.

CDR1 is MNHEY, CDR2 SVGEGT, per germline. CDR3 size: 16 residues. A sample-barcoded 5' primer and a J-beta primer mix were used in a second PCR of roughly 7 to 11 cycles. Every cDNA was tagged by a template-switch adaptor with 12 random nucleotides. One entry per CDR3 protein, called by TCRdb with MiXCR from the 5' RACE reads. The table lists about 690,000 distinct CDR3 sequences, less than 45% of them singletons, with approximately 29% in the top ten. The origin of this receptor is a man older than 75 in good health. The J gene is TRBJ2-5, the V gene TRBV6-2 or TRBV6-3; 10 bases match TRBD1. Matching the DNA end better, TRBJ2-7 makes the J call doubtful. The specimen sequenced was blood. CDR3 sequence: CASSYPGTGDVYEQYF. CDR3 sequence (DNA): TGTGCCAGCAGTTACCCCGGGACAGGGGATGTCTACGAGCAGTACTTC.